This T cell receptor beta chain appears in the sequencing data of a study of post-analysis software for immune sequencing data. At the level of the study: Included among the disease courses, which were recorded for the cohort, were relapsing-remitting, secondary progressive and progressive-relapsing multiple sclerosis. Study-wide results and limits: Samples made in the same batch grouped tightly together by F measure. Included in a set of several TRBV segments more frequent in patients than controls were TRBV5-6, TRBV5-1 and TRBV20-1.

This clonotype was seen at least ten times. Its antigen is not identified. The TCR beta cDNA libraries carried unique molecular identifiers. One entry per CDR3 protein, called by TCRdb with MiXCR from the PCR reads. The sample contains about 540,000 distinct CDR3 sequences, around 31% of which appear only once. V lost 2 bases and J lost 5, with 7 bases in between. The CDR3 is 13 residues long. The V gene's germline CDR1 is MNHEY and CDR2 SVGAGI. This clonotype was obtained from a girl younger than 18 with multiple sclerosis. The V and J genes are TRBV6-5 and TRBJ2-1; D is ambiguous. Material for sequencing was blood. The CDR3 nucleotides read TGTGCCAGCAGTTACAGGGTGGACAATGAGCAGTTCTTC. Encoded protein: CASSYRVDNEQFF.